The present entry profiles one T cell receptor beta chain with its context. What it binds is unknown. Healthy people donating bone marrow made up the donors. At collection, donors were nominally healthy, but unrecorded immune exposures were probable. These data come from a study of cytomegalovirus exposure and HLA in healthy donors. Study-level results: Previously analyzed data showed that most TCR beta V segments were productive at a frequency of about 87% or about 30%. Cytomegalovirus status, reportedly, was diagnosed with high specificity and sensitivity by the classifier.

This CDR3 has 15 amino acids. V gave up 5 bases and J gave up 5 bases, with 15 bases separating them. In germline, CDR1 is MNHEY, CDR2 SMNVEV (reference sequence). Primers for the PCR totalled 60 Vbeta and 13 Jbeta. Sequencing used immunoSEQ multiplex PCR; TCRdb keeps in-frame clones, though not all of them. The sample lists over 100,000 clones, about four fifths occurring once. Sequenced input: PBMCs. V is TRBV27 and J is TRBJ1-4; D call uncertain. The sequence came from a male donor in good health and CMV-seronegative. CDR3 amino acids: CASSPVELPNEKLFF. In DNA, the CDR3 is TGTGCCAGCAGTCCCGTGGAGCTTCCCAATGAAAAACTGTTTTTT.